The present entry profiles one T cell receptor (beta chain) with its context. What it binds is not known. Stated time point: naive CD8 control sorted from an acute-time-point sample. The assay was immunoSEQ multiplex PCR, and TCRdb's table has in-frame clones only and misses some. The sample gives 30,000 to 45,000 clones, 80% to 90% of which show up once; over 9.5% is in the top ten. The data were obtained in a study of CD8 T cells in acute hepatitis C reinfection. Study observations and caveats: NS3-1073 specific repertoires were highly diverse across all groups.

This CDR3 contains 16 residues. With V trimmed by 5 bases and J by 3 bases, 8 bases remained unmatched. Germline V gives CDR1 MNHEY, CDR2 SMNVEV (reference sequence). The receptor was derived from a woman between 18 and 30 years old who spontaneously cleared hepatitis C infection. V gene TRBV27 combines with J gene TRBJ2-1, with 9 nucleotides matching TRBD1. The sequencing sample was made of naive CD8+ T cells from PBMCs. This CDR3 reads CASSLTGTGLYNEQFF. Here the CDR3 DNA reads TGTGCCAGCAGTCTTACCGGGACAGGGCTCTACAATGAGCAGTTCTTC.